This T cell receptor (beta chain) was sequenced for a study of blood T cell repertoires in COVID-19 (dated by TCRdb to the early 2020s). Study-level background: Samples covering the acute and convalescent phases of COVID-19 were provided by collaborators in the United States, Italy and Spain. The material from the prospective study consisted of cDNA or gDNA derived from T cells, B-cell-depleted T cells, or PBMCs. Samples came from the ongoing ImmuneRACE study (first 160 participants) plus 1,254 subjects from 6 global collaborators. A freely available public database, intended as a resource for researchers studying the immune response to SARS-CoV-2, is where the repertoires were released. Deeply sampled blood TCRbeta repertoires from subjects exposed to, actively infected with, or recovered from COVID-19 were included in the dataset. The sample metadata nearly always contained a de-identified subject ID, COVID-19 status, age in years and sex. Where available, HLA class I and class II types were taken from metadata supplied by the sample provider and were not determined by assay-based typing.

Based on the germline V gene, the CDR1 and CDR2 sequences are KGHSH and LQKENI. There are 18 amino acids in the CDR3, from cysteine to phenylalanine inclusive. Solely the CDR3 DNA is kept, with 54 bases framed from the first base. A distance of 21 bases separates the germline ends of V and J, which lose 4 bases and 3 bases respectively. Findings and caveats that apply to the study as a whole: Clinical and demographic metadata were provided uncurated, with the amount varying by source and participant.

Regarding this clone: Its antigen remains unidentified. No clone much larger than this one lies a single base away; base qualities are absent.

Each collaborating institution followed its own protocols to collect whole blood in K2EDTA tubes. For TCRbeta analysis, collaborators shipped samples in one of three forms: frozen whole blood, isolated PBMCs, or DNA extracted from either of those sample types. TCRbeta CDR3 regions were amplified from genomic DNA by means of the immunoSEQ Assay, a bias-controlled multiplex PCR. Processing in the source paper ran as follows. Nucleated cell counts per sample were estimated from amplification of reference gene primers within the assay. Sequence reads were collapsed and filtered to measure the absolute abundance of every unique TCRbeta CDR3 rearrangement. For each sample, productive Simpson clonality was calculated by taking the square root of Simpson's diversity index across productive rearrangements. Here the immuneACCESS table is served through TCRdb, limited to in-frame sequences with V and J called. Missing clones are a known gap in these copies; in checked studies unresolved V genes cover under half, and the rest lacks a known reason. V and J calls and clone size are given by that table; D and trimming were obtained from the DNA. For this sample there are 90,000 to 100,000 clones; 85% appear just once. The top ten clones comprise roughly 40% of the sample.

Specimen: peripheral blood. The receptor chain draws on TRBV18 and TRBJ1-4; a tentative D match to TRBD1 spans 5 bases. The sequence derives from an elderly man with acute or convalescent COVID-19. The nucleotide sequence reads as follows: TGTGCCAGCTCACAAAGGTCCCCAACAGCGGGGGCTAATGAAAAACTGTTTTTT. This encodes CASSQRSPTAGANEKLFF.